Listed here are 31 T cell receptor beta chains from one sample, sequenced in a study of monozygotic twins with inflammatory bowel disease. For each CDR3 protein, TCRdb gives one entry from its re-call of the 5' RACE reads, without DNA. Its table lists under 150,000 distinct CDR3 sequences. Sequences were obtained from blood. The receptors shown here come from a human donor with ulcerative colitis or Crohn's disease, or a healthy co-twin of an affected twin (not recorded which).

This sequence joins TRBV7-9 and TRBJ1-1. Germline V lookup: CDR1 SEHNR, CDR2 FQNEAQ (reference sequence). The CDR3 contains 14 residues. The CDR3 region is CASSLVWVDTEAFF.

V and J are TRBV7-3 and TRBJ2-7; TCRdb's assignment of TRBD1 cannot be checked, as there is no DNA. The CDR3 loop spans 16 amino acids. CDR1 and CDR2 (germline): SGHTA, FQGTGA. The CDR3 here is CASSTRGRQYSYEQYF.

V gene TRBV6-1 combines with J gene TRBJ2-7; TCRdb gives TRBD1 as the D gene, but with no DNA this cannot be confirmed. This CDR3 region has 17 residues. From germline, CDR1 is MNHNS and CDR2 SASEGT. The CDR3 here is CATGGGPTGYDISEQYF.

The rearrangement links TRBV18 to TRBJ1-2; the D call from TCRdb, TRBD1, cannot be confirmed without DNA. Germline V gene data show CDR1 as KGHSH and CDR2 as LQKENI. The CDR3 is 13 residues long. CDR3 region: CASSPQGLGHYTF.

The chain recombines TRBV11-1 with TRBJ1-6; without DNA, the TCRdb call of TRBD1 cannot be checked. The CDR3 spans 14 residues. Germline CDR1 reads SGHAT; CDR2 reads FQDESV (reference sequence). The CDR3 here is CASSISGVNSPLHF. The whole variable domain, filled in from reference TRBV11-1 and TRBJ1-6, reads EAEVAQSPRYKITEKSQAVAFWCDPISGHATLYWYRQILGQGPELLVQFQDESVVDDSQLPKDRFSAERLKGVDSTLKIQPAELGDSAMYLCASSISGVNSPLHFGNGTRLTVT.

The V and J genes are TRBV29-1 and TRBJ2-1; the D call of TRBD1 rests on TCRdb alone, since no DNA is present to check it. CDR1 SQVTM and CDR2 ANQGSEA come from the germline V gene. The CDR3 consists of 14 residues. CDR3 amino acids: CSVSRRGHLDEQFF.

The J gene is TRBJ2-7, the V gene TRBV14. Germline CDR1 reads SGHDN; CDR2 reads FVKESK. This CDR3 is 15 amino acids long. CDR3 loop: CASSQGLAISYEQYF.

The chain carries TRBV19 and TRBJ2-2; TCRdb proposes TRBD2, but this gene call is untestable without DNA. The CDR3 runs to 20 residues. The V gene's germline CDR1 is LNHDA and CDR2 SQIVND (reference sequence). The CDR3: CASSIGPHREERVMTGELFF.

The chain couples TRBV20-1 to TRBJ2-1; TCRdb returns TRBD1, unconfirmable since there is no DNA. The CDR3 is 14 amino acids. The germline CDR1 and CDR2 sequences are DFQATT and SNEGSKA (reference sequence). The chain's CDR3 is CSAGSMGSNNEQFF.

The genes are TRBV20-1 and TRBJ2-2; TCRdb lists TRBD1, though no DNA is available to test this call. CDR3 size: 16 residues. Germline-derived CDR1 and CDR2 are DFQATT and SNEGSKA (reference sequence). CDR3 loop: CSAPQWGRMSTGELFF.

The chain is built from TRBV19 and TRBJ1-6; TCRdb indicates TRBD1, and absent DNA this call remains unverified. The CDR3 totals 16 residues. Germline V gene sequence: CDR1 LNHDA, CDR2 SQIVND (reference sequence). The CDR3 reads CASSIPWTGIGSPLHF.

CDR3 loop: CASSLYGTGGETQYF. The chain is built from TRBV5-1 and TRBJ2-5; as DNA is missing, the TRBD1 call by TCRdb cannot be tested. The length of the CDR3 is 15 residues. The germline V gene has CDR1 SGHRS and CDR2 YFSETQ.

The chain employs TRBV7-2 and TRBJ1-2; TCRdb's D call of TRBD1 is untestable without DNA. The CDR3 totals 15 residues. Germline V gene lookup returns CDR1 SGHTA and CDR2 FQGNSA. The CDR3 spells CASSLSTGTLYGYTF.

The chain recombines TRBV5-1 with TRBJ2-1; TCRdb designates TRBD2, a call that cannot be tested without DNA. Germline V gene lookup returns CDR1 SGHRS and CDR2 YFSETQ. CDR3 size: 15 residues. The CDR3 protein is CASSLVLADYNEQFF.

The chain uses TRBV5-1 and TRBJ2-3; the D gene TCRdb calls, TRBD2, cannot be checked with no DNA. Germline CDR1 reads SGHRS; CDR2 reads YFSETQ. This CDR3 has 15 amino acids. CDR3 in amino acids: CASSFRADTADTQYF.

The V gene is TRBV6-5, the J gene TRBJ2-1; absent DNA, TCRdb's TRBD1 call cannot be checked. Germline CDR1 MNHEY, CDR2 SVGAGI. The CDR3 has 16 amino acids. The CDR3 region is CASTTRGRGPYNEQFF.

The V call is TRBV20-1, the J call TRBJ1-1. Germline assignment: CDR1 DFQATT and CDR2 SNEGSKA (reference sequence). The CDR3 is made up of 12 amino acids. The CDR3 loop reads CSASPSNTEAFF.

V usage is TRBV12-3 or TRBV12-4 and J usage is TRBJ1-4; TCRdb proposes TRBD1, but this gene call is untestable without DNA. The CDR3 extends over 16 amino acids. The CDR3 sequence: CASSPTYRVANEKLFF.

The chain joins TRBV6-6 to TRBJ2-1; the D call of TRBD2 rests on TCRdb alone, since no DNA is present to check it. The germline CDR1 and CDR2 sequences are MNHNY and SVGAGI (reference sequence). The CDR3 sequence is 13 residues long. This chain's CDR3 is CASEGVTYNEQFF.

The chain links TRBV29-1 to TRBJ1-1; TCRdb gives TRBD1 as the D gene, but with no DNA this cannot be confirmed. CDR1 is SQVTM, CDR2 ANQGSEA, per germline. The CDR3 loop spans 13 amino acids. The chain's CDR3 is CSAGTVQNTEAFF. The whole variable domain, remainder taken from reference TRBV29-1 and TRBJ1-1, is SAVISQKPSRDICQRGTSLTIQCQVDSQVTMMFWYRQQPGQSLTLIATANQGSEATYESGFVIDKFPISRPNLTFSTLTVSNMSPEDSSIYLCSAGTVQNTEAFFGQGTRLTVV.

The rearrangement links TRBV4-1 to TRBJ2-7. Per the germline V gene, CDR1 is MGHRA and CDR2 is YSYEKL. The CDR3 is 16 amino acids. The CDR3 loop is CASSLTAGLSSYEQYF.

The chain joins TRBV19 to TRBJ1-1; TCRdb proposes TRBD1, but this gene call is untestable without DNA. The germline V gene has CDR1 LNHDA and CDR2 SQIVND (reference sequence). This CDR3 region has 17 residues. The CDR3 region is CASSIATGQGLNTEAFF.

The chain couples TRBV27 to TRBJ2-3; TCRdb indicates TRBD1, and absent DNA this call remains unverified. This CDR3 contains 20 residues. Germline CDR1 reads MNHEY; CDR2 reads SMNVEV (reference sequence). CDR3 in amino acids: CASSTYLGTGGGHPTDTQYF.

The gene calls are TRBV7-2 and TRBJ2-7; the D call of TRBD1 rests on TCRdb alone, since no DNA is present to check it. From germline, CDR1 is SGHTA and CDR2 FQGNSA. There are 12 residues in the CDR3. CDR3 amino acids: CASSWDGYEQYF.

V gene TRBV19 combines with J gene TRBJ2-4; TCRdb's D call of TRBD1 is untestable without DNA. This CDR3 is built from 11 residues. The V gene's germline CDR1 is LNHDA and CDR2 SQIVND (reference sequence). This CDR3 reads CASNQGMLKYF.

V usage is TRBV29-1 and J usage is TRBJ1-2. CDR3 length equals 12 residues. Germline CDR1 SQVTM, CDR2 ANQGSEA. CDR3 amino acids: CSVRWGNYGYTF.

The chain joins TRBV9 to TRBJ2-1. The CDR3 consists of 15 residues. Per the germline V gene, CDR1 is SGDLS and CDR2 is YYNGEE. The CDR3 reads CASSVVSGSYNEQFF. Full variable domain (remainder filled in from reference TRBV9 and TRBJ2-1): DSGVTQTPKHLITATGQRVTLRCSPRSGDLSVYWYQQSLDQGLQFLIQYYNGEERAKGNILERFSAQQFPDLHSELNLSSLELGDSALYFCASSVVSGSYNEQFFGPGTRLTVL.

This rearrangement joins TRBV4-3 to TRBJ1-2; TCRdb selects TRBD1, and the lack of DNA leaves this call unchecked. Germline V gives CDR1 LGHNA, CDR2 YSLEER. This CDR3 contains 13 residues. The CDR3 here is CASSQAPGERNAF.

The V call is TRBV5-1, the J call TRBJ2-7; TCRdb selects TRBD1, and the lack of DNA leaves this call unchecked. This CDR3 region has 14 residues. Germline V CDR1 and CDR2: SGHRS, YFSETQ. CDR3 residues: CASSYAGQGYEQYF.

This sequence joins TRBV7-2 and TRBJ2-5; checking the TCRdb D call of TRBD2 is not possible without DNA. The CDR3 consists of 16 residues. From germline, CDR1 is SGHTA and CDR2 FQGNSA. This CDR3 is CASSKALAGGTETQYF.

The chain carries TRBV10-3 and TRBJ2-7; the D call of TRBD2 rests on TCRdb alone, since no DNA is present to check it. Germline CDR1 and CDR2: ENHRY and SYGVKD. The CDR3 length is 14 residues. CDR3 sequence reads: CAIGLAGASYEQYF.